This T cell receptor (beta chain) was sequenced for a study of blood T cells in healthy people across ages. General study results and limits: A strong correlation was found between TCR beta diversity and the percentage of naive T cells.

A note on this clonotype: Antigen specificity is unknown.

This CDR3 spans 13 amino acids. With V trimmed by 4 bases and J by 8 bases, 4 bases remained unmatched. Germline V gene data show CDR1 as SGHRS and CDR2 as YFSETQ. Together with a sample-barcoded 5' primer, a J-beta primer mix was included in a second PCR lasting about 7 to 11 cycles. TCRdb reprocessed the 5' RACE reads via MiXCR and lists one record per CDR3 protein. The sample shows around 800,000 distinct CDR3 sequences, under 45% of them seen only once. Sequencing was carried out using blood. The sequence came from a man aged 55 to 69 in good health. The V and J genes are TRBV5-1 and TRBJ2-1, with TRBD1 matching over 9 bases. This CDR3 reads CASSLDRGYEQFF. CDR3 DNA: TGCGCCAGCAGCCTGGACAGGGGTTATGAGCAGTTCTTC.